This T cell receptor beta chain was captured in a study of T-cell memory formation after mild COVID-19. Overall study results and limits: There were some responding clones in pre-infection memory, which suggested that cross-reactive memory had joined.

TCRdb used MiXCR to reprocess the 5' RACE reads, holding one entry per CDR3 protein. The sample yields roughly 400,000 distinct CDR3 sequences, approximately 15% seen once. The CDR3 has 15 amino acids. The germline V gene encodes CDR1 SGHVS and CDR2 FQNEAQ. Trimming pared 8 bases from V and 0 bases from J, leaving 16 bases between. Note on this clonotype: What it binds is unknown.

This receptor was identified in a man between 18 and 29 years old who had mild COVID-19 (a few samples of this study predate the infection). Cell type and time point are not known. Sequencing was performed on PBMCs or a T cell subset sorted from them (not recorded which). The chain combines TRBV7-8 with TRBJ1-1; D is perhaps TRBD1 (5 bases). CDR3: CASGGESVMNTEAFF. The CDR3 nucleotides read TGTGCCAGCGGAGGGGAGTCGGTCATGAACACTGAAGCTTTCTTT.